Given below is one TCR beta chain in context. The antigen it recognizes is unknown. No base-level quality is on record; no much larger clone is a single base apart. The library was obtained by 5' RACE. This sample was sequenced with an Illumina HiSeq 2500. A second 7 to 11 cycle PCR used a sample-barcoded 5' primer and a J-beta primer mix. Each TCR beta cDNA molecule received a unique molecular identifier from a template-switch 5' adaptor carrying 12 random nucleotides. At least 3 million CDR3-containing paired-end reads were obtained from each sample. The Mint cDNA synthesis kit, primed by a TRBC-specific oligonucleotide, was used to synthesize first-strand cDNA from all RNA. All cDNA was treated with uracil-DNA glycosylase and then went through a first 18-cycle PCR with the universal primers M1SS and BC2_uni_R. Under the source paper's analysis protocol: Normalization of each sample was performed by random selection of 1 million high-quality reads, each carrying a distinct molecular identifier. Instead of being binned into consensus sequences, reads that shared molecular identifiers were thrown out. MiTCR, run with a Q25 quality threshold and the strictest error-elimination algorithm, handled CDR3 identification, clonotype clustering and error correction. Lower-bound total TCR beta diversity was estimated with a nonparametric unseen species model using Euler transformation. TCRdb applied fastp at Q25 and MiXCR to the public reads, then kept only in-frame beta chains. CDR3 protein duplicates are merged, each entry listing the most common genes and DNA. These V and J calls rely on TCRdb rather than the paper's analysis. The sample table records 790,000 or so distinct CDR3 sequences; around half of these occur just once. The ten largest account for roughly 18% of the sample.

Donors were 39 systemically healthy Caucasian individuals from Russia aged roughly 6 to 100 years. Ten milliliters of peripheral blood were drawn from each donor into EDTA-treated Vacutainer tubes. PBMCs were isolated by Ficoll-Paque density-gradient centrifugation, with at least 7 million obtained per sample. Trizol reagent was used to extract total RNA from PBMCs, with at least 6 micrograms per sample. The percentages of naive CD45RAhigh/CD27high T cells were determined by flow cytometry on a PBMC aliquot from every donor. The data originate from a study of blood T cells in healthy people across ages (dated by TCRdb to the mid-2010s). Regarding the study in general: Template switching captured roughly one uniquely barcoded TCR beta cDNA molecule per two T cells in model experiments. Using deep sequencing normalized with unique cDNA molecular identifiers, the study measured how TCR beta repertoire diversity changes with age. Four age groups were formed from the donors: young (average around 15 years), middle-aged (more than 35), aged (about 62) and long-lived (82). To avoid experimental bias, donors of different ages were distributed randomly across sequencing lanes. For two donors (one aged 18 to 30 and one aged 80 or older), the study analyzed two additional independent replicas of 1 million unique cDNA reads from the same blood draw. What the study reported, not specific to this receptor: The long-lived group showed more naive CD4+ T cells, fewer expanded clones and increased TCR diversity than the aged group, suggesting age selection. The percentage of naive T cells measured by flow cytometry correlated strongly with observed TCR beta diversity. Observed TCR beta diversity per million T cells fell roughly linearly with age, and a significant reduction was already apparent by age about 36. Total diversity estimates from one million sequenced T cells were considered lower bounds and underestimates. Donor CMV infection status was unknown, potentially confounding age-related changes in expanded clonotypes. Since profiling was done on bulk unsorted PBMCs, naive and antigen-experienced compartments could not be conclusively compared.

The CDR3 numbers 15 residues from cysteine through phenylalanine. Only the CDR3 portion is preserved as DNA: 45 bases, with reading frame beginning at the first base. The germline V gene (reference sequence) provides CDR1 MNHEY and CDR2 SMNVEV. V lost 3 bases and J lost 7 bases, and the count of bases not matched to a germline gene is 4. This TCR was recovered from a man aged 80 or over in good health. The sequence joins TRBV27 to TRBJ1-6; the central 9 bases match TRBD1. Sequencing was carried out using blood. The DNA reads TGTGCCAGCAGTTTCCAAGGACAGGGGAATTCACCCCTCCACTTT. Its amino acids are CASSFQGQGNSPLHF.